This T cell receptor (beta chain) was captured in a study of metastatic and nonmetastatic thyroid tumors. Overall study context: A comparison of repertoires was made across blood and tumor or nodule tissue from malignant and benign thyroid patients. Whole-study findings and limits: In blood and tumor, TCR beta diversity was reportedly significantly higher in malignant thyroid tumors than in benign nodules.

Authors' data handling: The study's classifier, a distant-metastasis tool for papillary thyroid cancer, was built using CDR3 differences across clinicopathological groups. TCRdb recomputed clones from the PCR reads via MiXCR. The V and J calls were not made by the authors but by TCRdb's processing. The table lists roughly 30,000 clones, 20% to 25% of them singletons. Trimming took 8 bases from V and 5 from J, leaving 15 bases between them. Germline V gives CDR1 LNHDA, CDR2 SQIVND (reference sequence). The CDR3 length is 13 residues. Comments on this clone: Its target is unknown.

No treatment of any kind had been given to any patient before thyroid surgery. Specimen: blood. The chain employs TRBV19 and TRBJ1-1, with no clear D. This clonotype was sampled from a female donor with papillary thyroid cancer or a benign thyroid nodule (not recorded which). Some clones in this sample may be carry-over from other donors' samples. This CDR3 is CASGRGGRTEAFF. The CDR3 coding sequence is TGTGCCAGTGGTCGGGGAGGGAGAACTGAAGCTTTCTTT.